Below, 10 T cell receptor beta chains from the same sample are listed, as sequenced in a study of blood T cell repertoires in COVID-19. Generated by immunoSEQ multiplex PCR, the TCRdb table keeps only in-frame clones and is missing some. The table lists about 270,000 clones, about 83% of them singletons, with approximately 6% in the top ten. Sequencing was performed on peripheral blood. The receptors derive from a woman older than 75 with COVID-19, enrolled during active disease.

As concerns this clone: Other DNA variants within this sample encode the same CDR3. The chain's CDR3 is CASSQVQGAGEKLFF. The CDR3 region has the DNA TGTGCCAGCAGCCAGGTACAGGGGGCTGGTGAAAAACTGTTTTTT. The chain combines TRBV4-2 with TRBJ1-4; 9 bases are shared with TRBD1. CDR1 LGHNA and CDR2 YNFKEQ come from the germline V gene. V lost 3 bases and J lost 7; bases outside the gene matches: 6. The CDR3 covers 15 residues.

The genes are TRBV19 and TRBJ1-2; 7 bases are a match to TRBD1. V trimming: 10 bases; J trimming: 7 bases; junction bases outside the gene matches: 6. The CDR3 runs to 11 residues. Germline CDR1 reads LNHDA; CDR2 reads SQIVND (reference sequence). CDR3: CATEGARGYTF. As DNA, the CDR3 is TGTGCCACCGAGGGGGCGCGTGGCTACACCTTC.

The rearrangement joins TRBV5-1 to TRBJ2-1; possibly TRBD2 for D (6 bases). This CDR3 is built from 17 residues. Trimming pared 0 bases from V and 0 bases from J, leaving 13 bases between. The germline V gene has CDR1 SGHRS and CDR2 YFSETQ. The CDR3 DNA reads TGCGCCAGCAGCTTGGCCATCGTTAGCGGCTCCTACAATGAGCAGTTCTTC. Amino acid sequence: CASSLAIVSGSYNEQFF.

The chain carries TRBV10-3 and TRBJ1-1; D uncertain. Germline lookup yields CDR1 ENHRY and CDR2 SYGVKD. Between the trimmed V and J ends, which lost 6 bases and 3 bases, there was a span of 11 bases. The CDR3 is 13 amino acids. CDR3 sequence (DNA): TGTGCCATCAGACACAACCGGGACACTGAAGCTTTCTTT. Translating gives CAIRHNRDTEAFF.

J is TRBJ2-2 and V is TRBV18; D is perhaps TRBD1 (6 bases). Trimming pared 2 bases from V and 1 base from J, leaving 14 bases between. Germline V lookup: CDR1 KGHSH, CDR2 LQKENI. This CDR3 is 17 amino acids long. The CDR3 nucleotides are TGTGCCAGCTCACCAAGGACAGCCCTAGGGAACACCGGGGAGCTGTTTTTT. Translated, it gives CASSPRTALGNTGELFF.

The chain couples TRBV2 to TRBJ2-1; 16 bases align to TRBD2. The CDR3 runs 18 residues. Per germline, CDR1 SNHLY and CDR2 FYNNEI. V shed 5 bases, J shed 4 bases, and the junction held 8 bases outside the gene matches. The CDR3 nucleotides read TGTGCCAGCAGTTATTTCGGGACTAGCGGGGGGGTTTACAATGAGCAGTTCTTC. Protein sequence: CASSYFGTSGGVYNEQFF.

V and J are TRBV9 and TRBJ2-7; D is perhaps TRBD2 (5 bases). Germline assignment: CDR1 SGDLS and CDR2 YYNGEE. The CDR3 sequence is 12 residues long. V was cut by 3 bases and J by 3 bases, with 7 bases left in between. The CDR3 nucleotides are TGTGCCAGCAGCGCCCGGGACTACGAGCAGTACGTC. Its translation: CASSARDYEQYV.

V usage is TRBV6-2 or TRBV6-3 and J usage is TRBJ2-1; 9 bases are a match to TRBD1. The V gene end was trimmed by 0 bases and the J gene end by 5 bases; junction bases not matched to a gene: 2. Germline CDR1 MNHEY, CDR2 SVGEGT. CDR3 length equals 15 residues. For the CDR3, the DNA is TGTGCCAGCAGTTACTCGAGGACAGGGGACAATGAGCAGTTCTTC. Its translation is CASSYSRTGDNEQFF.

A few counts support this clone. This chain links TRBV27 with TRBJ2-4; a possible D gene is TRBD1 (5 bases). Trimming pared 5 bases from V and 2 bases from J, leaving 13 bases between. Germline V gene data show CDR1 as MNHEY and CDR2 as SMNVEV (reference sequence). The CDR3 has 15 residues. The CDR3 spells CASSAVGQTKNIQYF. In DNA, the CDR3 is TGTGCCAGCAGTGCCGTTGGACAAACCAAAAACATTCAGTACTTC.

The chain couples TRBV28 to TRBJ1-5; D gene uncertain. The CDR3 has 14 residues. CDR1 and CDR2 from the germline V gene are MDHEN and SYDVKM. V was shortened by 2 bases and J by 3 bases, with 8 bases between the two germline ends. The chain's CDR3 is CASSLNSPNQPQHF. The CDR3 DNA sequence: TGTGCCAGCAGTTTAAACAGCCCCAATCAGCCCCAGCATTTT.